This T cell receptor beta chain was retrieved from a study of cytomegalovirus exposure and HLA in healthy donors. Overall study results and limits: Most of the CMV-associated TCR beta chains (in a later analysis) appeared to be HLA-restricted. Among immune exposure information, only CMV serostatus was available. The productive fraction for most TCR beta V segments was about 90% or about 30% in an earlier analysis.

The PCR was carried out with 60 Vbeta primers and 13 Jbeta primers. Method: immunoSEQ multiplex PCR; TCRdb's copy keeps in-frame clones and lacks some. The sample carries some 150,000 clones, around nine tenths recorded once. CDR3 length: 16 residues. Trimming took off 5 bases at V and 0 bases at J, with 11 bases between the two ends. Germline CDR1 is MNHEY and CDR2 is SMNVEV (reference sequence). Worth noting for this clone: Its target is unknown.

What was sequenced was PBMCs. The chain uses TRBV27 and TRBJ2-6, with D possibly TRBD2 on 6 matching bases. This clonotype originated in a woman aged 25 to 39 in good health and CMV-seronegative. Here the CDR3 reads CASSMGLHSGANVLTF. The CDR3 region has the DNA TGTGCCAGCAGTATGGGACTCCACTCTGGGGCCAACGTCCTGACTTTC. The complete variable domain, with remaining parts taken from reference TRBV27 and TRBJ2-6, reads EAQVTQNPRYLITVTGKKLTVTCSQNMNHEYMSWYRQDPGLGLRQIYYSMNVEVTDKGDVPEGYKVSRKEKRNFPLILESPSPNQTSLYFCASSMGLHSGANVLTFGAGSRLTVL.